These 27 T cell receptor beta chains originate from one sample sequenced in a study of T cell repertoires in cytomegalovirus infection. TCRdb used MiXCR to reprocess the reads, holding one entry per CDR3 protein. The data contain fewer than 850,000 distinct CDR3 sequences, about 27% of them singletons. These receptors lack a known antigen. The sample consisted of cultured CD8+ T cells from PBMCs, taken from culture after CMV antigen stimulation. The receptors were gathered from a human donor in good health (CMV status not recorded). Some clones in this sample may be carry-over from other donors' samples.

This clonotype was recorded at least ten times. V gene TRBV3-1 combines with J gene TRBJ2-3; 9 nucleotides match TRBD2. V shed 3 bases and J 2 bases; nucleotides not matched to a gene: 6. From germline, CDR1 is LGHDT and CDR2 YNNKEL (reference sequence). This CDR3 spans 16 amino acids. The CDR3 loop reads CASSHTAGGFTDTQYF. The CDR3 nucleotides are TGTGCCAGCAGCCACACAGCGGGGGGATTCACAGATACGCAGTATTTT.

The sample holds a few counts of this clonotype. V usage is TRBV6-6 and J usage is TRBJ1-5, with D perhaps TRBD1 (6 bases). The ends were cut back, 5 bases at V and 2 bases at J, with 13 bases in the middle. The CDR3 has 15 amino acids. Germline V gene data show CDR1 as MNHNY and CDR2 as SVGAGI (reference sequence). As DNA, the CDR3 is TGTGCCAGCAGTAACCCCTCAGGGGGCAATCAGCCCCAGCATTTT. This gives the protein CASSNPSGGNQPQHF.

This clonotype was observed a handful of times. The rearrangement links TRBV5-6 to TRBJ1-5; 10 positions match TRBD1. CDR1 SGHDT and CDR2 YYEEEE come from the germline V gene. Trimming removed 3 bases from V and 5 bases from J; junction bases left unmatched: 5. The CDR3 runs 15 residues. CDR3 in DNA: TGTGCCAGCAGCTCCGGGACAGGGGTCTATCAGCCCCAGCATTTT. It specifies CASSSGTGVYQPQHF.

The V gene is TRBV7-3, the J gene TRBJ2-1, with TRBD2 matching over 13 bases. The CDR3 runs to 14 residues. V shed 1 base, J shed 12 bases, and the junction held 3 bases outside the gene matches. Germline V CDR1 and CDR2: SGHTA, FQGTGA. The chain's CDR3 is CASSLKLAGGGQFF. The CDR3 DNA follows: TGTGCCAGCAGCTTAAAACTAGCGGGGGGGGGGCAGTTCTTC.

V gene TRBV4-2 combines with J gene TRBJ1-1, with 8 bases lining up with TRBD1. Trimming removed 4 bases from V and 3 bases from J; junction bases left unmatched: 16. The CDR3 extends over 18 amino acids. CDR1 LGHNA and CDR2 YNFKEQ come from the germline V gene. The chain's CDR3 is CASSPYSTGEDLDTEAFF. The CDR3 nucleotides are TGTGCCAGCAGCCCGTACTCGACAGGGGAGGATTTAGACACTGAAGCTTTCTTT.

This clonotype was counted a few times. This rearrangement joins TRBV5-5 to TRBJ2-1; no firm D call. Germline CDR1 SGHKS, CDR2 YYEKEE (reference sequence). V was shortened by 4 bases and J by 0 bases, with 17 bases between the two germline ends. The CDR3 length is 17 residues. CDR3 nucleotides: TGTGCCAGCAGCGCGGTTGGGTACATGAGCTCCTACAATGAGCAGTTCTTC. Amino acids: CASSAVGYMSSYNEQFF.

The chain couples TRBV5-1 to TRBJ2-1, with 9 bases matching TRBD1. Per germline, CDR1 SGHRS and CDR2 YFSETQ. J was trimmed by 6 bases and V by 0 bases; bases with no gene match: 13. The CDR3 consists of 18 residues. The CDR3 spells CASSLVFGGQGMANEQFF. As DNA, the CDR3 is TGCGCCAGCAGCTTGGTGTTCGGGGGACAGGGTATGGCCAATGAGCAGTTCTTC.

A few counts support this clonotype. The chain carries TRBV27 and TRBJ1-5; D is ambiguous. V dropped 3 bases and J dropped 4 bases, with 10 bases sitting between them. CDR3 length equals 14 residues. The germline V gene encodes CDR1 MNHEY and CDR2 SMNVEV (reference sequence). CDR3 loop: CASSLGWDNQPQHF. In DNA form, the CDR3 reads TGTGCCAGCAGTTTGGGGTGGGATAATCAGCCCCAGCATTTT.

This clonotype was observed at least ten times. The germline gene is not matched at one end of the junction; a read error may be the cause. V gene TRBV7-9 combines with J gene TRBJ1-2, with D perhaps matching TRBD1 (5 bases). Looked up from germline, CDR1 is SEHNR and CDR2 is FQNEAQ (reference sequence). CDR3 length: 12 residues. CDR3 DNA sequence: TGTGCCAGCAGCGCCGGGGCGACGGGGATTGCCTTC. Amino acids: CASSAGATGIAF. Based on the CDR3 plus reference TRBV7-9 and TRBJ1-2, the full variable domain is DTGVSQNPRHKITKRGQNVTFRCDPISEHNRLYWYRQTLGQGPEFLTYFQNEAQLEKSRLLSDRFSAERPKGSFSTLEIQRTEQGDSAMYLCASSAGATGIAFGSGTRLTVV.

The chain is built from TRBV27 and TRBJ1-2; no definite D call. This CDR3 has 14 amino acids. From germline, CDR1 is MNHEY and CDR2 SMNVEV (reference sequence). The V end was cut by 4 bases, the J end by 8 bases, with 17 bases between. Written as DNA, the CDR3 is TGTGCCAGCAGTTCCCTTGGGAGGGTGGAAGGCTACACCTTC. This encodes CASSSLGRVEGYTF.

Only a few counts were recorded for this clonotype. The chain uses TRBV19 and TRBJ2-3; D unclear. The germline V gene has CDR1 LNHDA and CDR2 SQIVND (reference sequence). Between the trimmed V and J ends, which lost 3 bases and 3 bases, there was a span of 10 bases. The CDR3 is 14 amino acids. This chain's CDR3 is CASSMGGVTDTQYF. CDR3 coding DNA: TGTGCCAGTAGTATGGGTGGAGTTACAGATACGCAGTATTTT.

This clonotype was counted at least ten times. The chain has TRBV29-1 and TRBJ1-2, with 9 bases lining up with TRBD1. Germline assignment: CDR1 SQVTM and CDR2 ANQGSEA. The CDR3 is 13 amino acids. V lost 5 bases to trimming and J lost 1 base; unmatched junction nucleotides: 2. CDR3 bases: TGCAGCGTTCGGACAGGGGATAACTATGGCTACACCTTC. Translated: CSVRTGDNYGYTF.

About this clonotype itself: A much more abundant neighbour one base away suggests this may be a read error. The gene calls are TRBV7-6 and TRBJ1-1; D is uncertain. CDR1 SGHVS and CDR2 FNYEAQ come from the germline V gene. The length of the CDR3 is 14 residues. DNA of the CDR3: TGTGTCAGCAGCTTAGTGGGGTCACGCACTGAAGCTTTCTTT. Translating it yields CVSSLVGSRTEAFF.

This clonotype was seen a few times. The chain has TRBV20-1 and TRBJ1-5; 7 positions agree with TRBD1. Germline trimming cut 2 bases from V and 0 bases from J; bases unmatched to any gene: 13. In germline, CDR1 is DFQATT, CDR2 SNEGSKA (reference sequence). This CDR3 has 18 amino acids. CDR3 sequence reads: CSARFPRTGDYSNQPQHF. In DNA, the CDR3 is TGCAGTGCTAGATTTCCAAGGACAGGAGATTATAGCAATCAGCCCCAGCATTTT.

The chain employs TRBV12-3 or TRBV12-4 and TRBJ1-1, with D perhaps matching TRBD1 (5 bases). The ends were cut back, 6 bases at V and 0 bases at J, with 11 bases in the middle. CDR3 size: 14 residues. CDR3 sequence: CASRGVHMNTEAFF. The CDR3 DNA sequence: TGTGCCAGCAGGGGGGTCCACATGAACACTGAAGCTTTCTTT.

This chain links TRBV10-1 with TRBJ2-2, with TRBD1 matching over 8 bases. Per the germline V gene, CDR1 is WNHNN and CDR2 is SYGVQD (reference sequence). This CDR3 comprises 15 residues. V trimming: 1 base; J trimming: 6 bases; junction bases outside the gene matches: 4. The CDR3 DNA reads TGCGCCAGCAGTGAGTGGACAGGGTCGGCCGGGGAGCTGTTTTTT. Protein product: CASSEWTGSAGELFF.

There are a few counts of this clonotype. The chain recombines TRBV10-3 with TRBJ2-2; 8 nucleotides line up with TRBD1. The length of the CDR3 is 15 residues. Germline assignment: CDR1 ENHRY and CDR2 SYGVKD. After removal of 6 bases from V and 1 base from J, the junction contained 4 bases not matched to a gene. CDR3 sequence reads: CAISAGTGNTGELFF. CDR3 in DNA: TGTGCCATCAGCGCCGGGACAGGGAACACCGGGGAGCTGTTTTTT.

The sample holds one count of this clonotype. Its ends do not fully match the called genes, so a read error is possible. The CDR3 nucleotides are TGTGCCAGCAGTTACGACCGGGCTTGGAAGACTGAAGTTTTCTTT. It yields the protein CASSYDRAWKTEVFF. The rearrangement links TRBV6-2 or TRBV6-3 to TRBJ1-1; D gene unclear. Looked up from germline, CDR1 is MNHEY and CDR2 is SVGEGT. The CDR3 has 15 residues.

In its sample, this clonotype was seen a few times. The chain recombines TRBV7-9 with TRBJ1-4, with D maybe TRBD1 (6 bases). CDR3 length equals 15 residues. CDR1 is SEHNR, CDR2 FQNEAQ, per germline (reference sequence). V was clipped by 5 bases and J by 7 bases, with 17 bases between them. The CDR3 loop reads CASSPLTGLSEKLFF. The CDR3 DNA reads as TGTGCCAGCAGCCCCCTTACAGGGCTGTCTGAAAAACTGTTTTTT.

Many counts were recorded for this clonotype. This chain uses TRBV7-2 with TRBJ2-2; D is undetermined. Germline-derived CDR1 and CDR2 are SGHTA and FQGNSA. This CDR3 region has 14 residues. Trimming removed 1 base at V and 4 bases at J, with 7 bases between. The CDR3 sequence is CASSLGHTTGELFF. CDR3 in DNA: TGTGCCAGCAGCTTAGGACACACCACCGGGGAGCTGTTTTTT.

V is TRBV6-1 and J is TRBJ1-6; D uncertain. V lost 3 bases, J lost 10 bases, and 16 bases lay in between. The CDR3 length is 15 residues. Germline loops: CDR1 MNHNS, CDR2 SASEGT. The CDR3 spells CASSEGRHAFSPLHF. CDR3 sequence (DNA): TGTGCCAGCAGTGAGGGGAGGCACGCATTCTCACCCCTCCACTTT.

This clonotype has just a few counts. This chain joins TRBV12-3 or TRBV12-4 and TRBJ1-1; the D is unclear. This CDR3 has 13 residues. V was shortened by 9 bases and J by 3 bases, with 14 bases between the two germline ends. The CDR3 DNA is TGTGCCAGTACGGACCCGGCGGACACTGAAGCTTTCTTT. Its protein is CASTDPADTEAFF.

This chain uses TRBV3-1 with TRBJ1-5, with 7 bases lining up with TRBD1. J gave up 5 bases and V 0 bases, and 10 bases lay outside the gene matches. Looked up from germline, CDR1 is LGHDT and CDR2 is YNNKEL (reference sequence). The CDR3 spans 17 residues. CDR3 in amino acids: CASSQEGQGGLYQPQHF. CDR3 DNA sequence: TGTGCCAGCAGCCAAGAAGGGCAGGGGGGCTTGTATCAGCCCCAGCATTTT.

This clonotype was seen more than once but under ten times. V usage is TRBV12-3 or TRBV12-4 and J usage is TRBJ2-5; the D gene is possibly TRBD1 (6 bases). This CDR3 has 12 residues. V lost 7 bases, J lost 1 base, and 7 bases lay in between. In nucleotides, the CDR3 is TGTGCCAGCAAGGGGGTCCAAGAGACCCAGTACTTC. Translation gives CASKGVQETQYF.

The rearrangement uses TRBV12-5 and TRBJ2-5, with 11 bases that match TRBD2. CDR1 LGHNT and CDR2 FRNRAP come from the germline V gene. Losses at the gene ends were 1 base for V and 1 base for J; bases not matched to a gene: 5. CDR3 length: 17 amino acids. The CDR3 spells CASGLAGLAGTQETQYF. The CDR3, as DNA: TGTGCTAGTGGTTTGGCCGGACTAGCGGGCACCCAAGAGACCCAGTACTTC.

The V and J genes are TRBV19 and TRBJ2-1, with TRBD2 as a possible D gene (6 bases). Deletions cut 6 bases from V and 0 bases from J, with 9 bases between. Germline V CDR1 and CDR2: LNHDA, SQIVND (reference sequence). This CDR3 comprises 14 residues. CDR3 loop: CASSVGGSYNEQFF. In nucleotides, the CDR3 is TGTGCCAGTAGCGTGGGGGGCTCCTACAATGAGCAGTTCTTC.

This chain joins TRBV12-3 or TRBV12-4 and TRBJ1-2; TRBD1 might be the D (5 bases). V gave up 3 bases and J gave up 6 bases, with 23 bases separating them. CDR3 length: 17 residues. In nucleotides, the CDR3 is TGTGCCAGCAGTTTCTGGGGGGGGGACCGGCTCTTTGATGGCTACACCTTC. It yields the protein CASSFWGGDRLFDGYTF.